Listed below are T cell receptor beta chains from one sample, sequenced in a study of blood T cell repertoires in COVID-19. The protocol was immunoSEQ multiplex PCR, while the TCRdb copy is restricted to in-frame clones and leaves out a portion. The sample lists approximately 220,000 clones, roughly 84% occurring once. Input material: PBMCs or T cells enriched from blood (not recorded which). All receptors come from a woman aged 40 to 50 who had recovered from COVID-19. Each CDR3 is given without its conserved first and last residue.

TRBV10-1,TRBJ2-1,ASSDGGRAGNEQF
TRBV2,TRBJ1-1,ASGLTENTEAF
TRBV6-7,TRBJ1-2,ASSKNQQGNPPYGYT
TRBV3-1/TRBV3-2,TRBJ2-3,ASSRLAGYTDTQY
TRBV19,TRBJ2-5,ASSMGQEETQY
TRBV28,TRBJ1-4,ASRLGGGEKLF
TRBV19,TRBJ1-1,ASSKPRTGETEAF
TRBV4-2,TRBJ2-7,ASSQDRTVTYEQY
TRBV28,TRBJ2-2,ASSFVSGRVGGELF
TRBV5-1,TRBJ2-2,ASSLIAGTNTGELF
TRBV15,TRBJ1-2,ATSSSPGAKGYGYT
TRBV30,TRBJ2-1,AWKVRLDSYNEQF
TRBV4-1,TRBJ2-3,ASSPTGYETDTQY
TRBV7-2,TRBJ1-3,ASSLDGQPASGNTIY
TRBV27,TRBJ1-5,ASSPSNQPQH
TRBV10-3,TRBJ2-5,AISESMVQETQY
TRBV7-2,TRBJ1-1,ASTRAQMNTEAF
TRBV7-2,TRBJ2-5,ASSRDRGYQETQY
TRBV2,TRBJ1-2,ASSEETEGGYT
TRBV29-1,TRBJ2-5,SVQPGLAGDETQY
TRBV10-3,TRBJ2-2,AIKGSLAGELF
TRBV30,TRBJ2-7,ACDREYEQY
TRBV29-1,TRBJ1-1,SVGTGTEAF
TRBV6-1,TRBJ1-2,ASSDGDGEGGSGYT
TRBV7-9,TRBJ1-2,ASSIAEYGYT
TRBV7-9,TRBJ1-1,ASSLQGEGTEAF
TRBV5-4,TRBJ1-6,ASSSKTGTSYNSPLH
TRBV7-2,TRBJ2-5,ASSLAFPRASQETQY
TRBV5-6,TRBJ1-1,ASSWEGGRVTEAF
TRBV5-1,TRBJ2-5,ASRPGRSRGGETQY
TRBV5-8,TRBJ1-1,ASRRAGQMRLGEAF